This TCR beta chain was retrieved from a study of Graves' ophthalmopathy and Graves' hyperthyroidism. Study summary: Samples of peripheral blood were obtained at initial diagnosis, prior to treatment of any kind.

This clonotype was seen many times. RNA transcripts yielded amplified TCR beta CDR3 regions. HTBI-primed RT-PCR formed the first round, and a multiplex PCR formed the second. TCRdb reanalysed the multiplex PCR reads using MiXCR and keeps one entry per CDR3 protein. The sample lists around 340,000 distinct CDR3 sequences; 15% to 20% were seen once. The CDR3 spans 15 residues. Germline loops: CDR1 MNHNS, CDR2 SASEGT. The germline V and J ends were trimmed by 2 bases and 7 bases, with 18 bases remaining between them. V usage is TRBV6-1 and J usage is TRBJ2-7; D is unresolved. The sequence came from an adult man with Graves' ophthalmopathy. Sequences were obtained from peripheral blood. The CDR3 here is CASSERTASVVEQYF. In nucleotides, the CDR3 is TGTGCCAGCAGTGAAAGGACGGCCTCCGTGGTGGAGCAGTACTTC.